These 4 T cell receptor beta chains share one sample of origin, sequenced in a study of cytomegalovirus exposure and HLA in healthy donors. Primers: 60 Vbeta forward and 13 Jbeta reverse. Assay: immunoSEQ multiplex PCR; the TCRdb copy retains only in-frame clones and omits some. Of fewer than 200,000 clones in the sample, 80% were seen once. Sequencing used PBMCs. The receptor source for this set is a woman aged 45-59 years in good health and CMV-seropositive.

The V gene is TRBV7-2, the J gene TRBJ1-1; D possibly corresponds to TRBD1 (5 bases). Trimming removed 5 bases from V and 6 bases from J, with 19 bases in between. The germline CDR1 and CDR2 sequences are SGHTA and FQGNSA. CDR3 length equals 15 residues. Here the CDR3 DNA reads TGTGCCAGCAGCCCCTTGTTCGGACACAACCCTGAAGCTTTCTTT. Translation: CASSPLFGHNPEAFF.

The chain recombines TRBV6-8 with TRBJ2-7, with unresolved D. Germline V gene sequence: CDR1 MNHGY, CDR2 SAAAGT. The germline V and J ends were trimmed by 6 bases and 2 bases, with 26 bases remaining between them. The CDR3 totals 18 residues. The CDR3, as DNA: TGTGCCAGCAGCCCTCCGCAGGTTAATATAATTGGTACCTACGAGCAGTACTTC. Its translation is CASSPPQVNIIGTYEQYF.

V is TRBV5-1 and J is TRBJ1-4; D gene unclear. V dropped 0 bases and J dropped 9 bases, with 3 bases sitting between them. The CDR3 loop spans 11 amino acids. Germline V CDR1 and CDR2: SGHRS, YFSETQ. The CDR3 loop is CASSLDKKLFF. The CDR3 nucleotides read TGCGCCAGCAGCTTGGACAAAAAACTGTTTTTT. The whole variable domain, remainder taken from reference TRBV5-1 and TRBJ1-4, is KAGVTQTPRYLIKTRGQQVTLSCSPISGHRSVSWYQQTPGQGLQFLFEYFSETQRNKGNFPGRFSGRQFSNSRSEMNVSTLELGDSALYLCASSLDKKLFFGSGTQLSVL.

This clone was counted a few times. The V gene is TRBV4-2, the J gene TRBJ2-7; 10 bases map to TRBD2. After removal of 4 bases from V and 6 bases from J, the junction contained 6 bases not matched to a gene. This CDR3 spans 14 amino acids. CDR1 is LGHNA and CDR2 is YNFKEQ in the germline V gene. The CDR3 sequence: CASSPRTSGVEQYF. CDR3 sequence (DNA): TGTGCCAGCAGCCCAAGGACTAGCGGAGTCGAGCAGTACTTC.